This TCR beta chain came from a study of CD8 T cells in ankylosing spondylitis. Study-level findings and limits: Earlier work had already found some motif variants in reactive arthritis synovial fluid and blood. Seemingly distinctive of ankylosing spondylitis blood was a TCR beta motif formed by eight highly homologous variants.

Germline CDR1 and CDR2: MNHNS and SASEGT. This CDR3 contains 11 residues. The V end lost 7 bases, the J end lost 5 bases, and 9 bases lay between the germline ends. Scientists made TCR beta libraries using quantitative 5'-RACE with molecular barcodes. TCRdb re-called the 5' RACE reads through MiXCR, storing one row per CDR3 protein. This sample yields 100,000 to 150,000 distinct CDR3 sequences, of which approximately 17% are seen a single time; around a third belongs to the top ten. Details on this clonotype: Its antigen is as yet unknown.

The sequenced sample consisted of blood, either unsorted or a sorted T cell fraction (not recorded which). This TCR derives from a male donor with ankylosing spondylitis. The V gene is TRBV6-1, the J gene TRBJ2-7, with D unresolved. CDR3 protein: CASNPEHEQYF. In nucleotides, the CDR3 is TGTGCCAGCAACCCAGAGCACGAGCAGTACTTC.